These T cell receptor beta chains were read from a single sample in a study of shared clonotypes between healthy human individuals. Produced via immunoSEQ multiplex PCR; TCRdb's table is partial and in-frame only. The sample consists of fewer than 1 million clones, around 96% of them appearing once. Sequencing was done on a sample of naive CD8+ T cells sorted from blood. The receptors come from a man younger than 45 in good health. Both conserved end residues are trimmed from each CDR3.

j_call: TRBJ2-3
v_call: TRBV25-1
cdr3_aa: ASSDRLAGVSTDTQY

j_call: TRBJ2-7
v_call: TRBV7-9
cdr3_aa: ASMGGSSYEQY

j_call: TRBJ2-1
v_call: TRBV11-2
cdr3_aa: ASSYRTSGNYNEQF

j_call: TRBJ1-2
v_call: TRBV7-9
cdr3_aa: ASSFFPEGYT

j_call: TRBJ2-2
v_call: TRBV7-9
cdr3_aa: ASSLARSDRGDTGELF

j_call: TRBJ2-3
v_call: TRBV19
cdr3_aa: ASSIQAGGFTDTQY

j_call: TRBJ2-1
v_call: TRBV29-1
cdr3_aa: SVGRSNYNEQF

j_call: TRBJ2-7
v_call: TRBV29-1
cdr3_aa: SVAGTAYEQY

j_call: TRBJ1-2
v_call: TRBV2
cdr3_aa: ASPAGTGAYGYT

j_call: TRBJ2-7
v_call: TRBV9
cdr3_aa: ASSAASGSSYEQY

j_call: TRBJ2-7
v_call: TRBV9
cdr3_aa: ASSVGGGTYEQY

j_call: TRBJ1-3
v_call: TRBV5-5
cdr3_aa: ASRQGASGNTIY

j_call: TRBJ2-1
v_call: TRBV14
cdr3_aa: ASSQEQGGNEQF

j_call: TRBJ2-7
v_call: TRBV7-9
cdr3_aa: ASSLGGGTEQY

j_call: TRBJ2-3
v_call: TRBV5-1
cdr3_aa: ASSFEQPSTDTQY

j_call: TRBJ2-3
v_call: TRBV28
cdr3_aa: ASRRGTDTQY

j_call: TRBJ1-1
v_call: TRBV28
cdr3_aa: ASTTSRGAEAF

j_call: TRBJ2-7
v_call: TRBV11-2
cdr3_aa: ASSQGGGAIYEQY

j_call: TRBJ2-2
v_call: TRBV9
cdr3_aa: ASSVSLAGERGGELF

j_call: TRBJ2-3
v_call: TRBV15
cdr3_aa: ATSSYYLSTDTQY

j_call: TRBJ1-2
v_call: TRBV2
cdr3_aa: ASSEVRTGNPNYGYT

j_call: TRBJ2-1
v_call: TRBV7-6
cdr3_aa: ASSLPTVSYNEQF

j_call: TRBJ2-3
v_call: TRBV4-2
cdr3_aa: ASSQDRGGIGDTQY

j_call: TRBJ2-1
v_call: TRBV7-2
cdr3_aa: ASSLEALAAYNEQF

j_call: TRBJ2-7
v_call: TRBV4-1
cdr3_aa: ASSLSAQGGNEQY

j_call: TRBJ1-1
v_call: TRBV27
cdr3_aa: ASSSTQGATEAF

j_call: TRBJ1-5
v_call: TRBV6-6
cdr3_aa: ASSSPGQSNQPQH